This T cell receptor beta chain was recorded in a study of cytomegalovirus exposure and HLA in healthy donors (dated by TCRdb to 2017 to 2019). Broadly, across the study: In an earlier analysis of several hundred of the donors, roughly 300 Gb of sequence data and 90 million to 120 million unique TCR beta sequences from about 190 million T cells were reported. Rather than using new phenotypic data, the later analysis identified candidate immune exposures from TCR beta sequences and from how often those sequences occurred across donors. The study used immunosequencing to profile the T cell repertoires of 666 subjects and linked those repertoires to cytomegalovirus serostatus. All discovery cohort repertoires had been generated using a single sequencing platform. Among roughly 400 genotyped donors of the cohort, an average of around 250,000 unique TCR beta nucleotide sequences was sequenced per donor, of which 15% to 20% were non-productive. A separate validation cohort of 100 to 150 different subjects was used in addition to the 666-subject first cohort. Of the roughly 390 genotyped donors, approximately 82% fell in the genetic ancestry cluster associated with self-reported Caucasian donors. A later analysis re-analyzed previously published TCR beta repertoires from approximately 700 donors and added high-resolution HLA genotyping to study TCR occurrence patterns. A later genetic analysis took genome-wide SNP genotypes for about 65% of the roughly 670 donors and used that subset as a discovery cohort. The study was designed to test whether signatures of past pathogen exposure could be identified by cataloging public T cell receptors. Donor age, sex, ethnicity and CMV serostatus were collected together with the repertoire data. To decide whether each TCR beta V gene segment behaved as functional or pseudogenic, an earlier analysis of approximately 600 of the donors relied on high-throughput TCR beta sequencing. Class I and class II HLA loci were covered by the typing at four-digit resolution. An early release covering roughly 640 HLA-typed donors comprised approximately 290 gigabases of sequencing data and approximately 85 million unique TCR sequences. Roughly 5 DR-DQ haplotypes were handled as single units for association and clustering, since linkage in the cohort was strong. Typing coverage differed by locus: A, B, C, DRB1 and DQB1 were typed in roughly 620-640 donors, DQA1 in around 500, DPA1 in some 600, and DPB1 in around 440. To predict cytomegalovirus infection status, the study combined high-throughput TCR immunosequencing, statistical association of individual TCRs with disease status, and machine learning.

General conclusions and limits of the study: Because HLA typing was unavailable for some donors at each locus, only the typed subset was used in association tests. Cytomegalovirus status was reported to be diagnosed by the classifier with high specificity and sensitivity in both the original and validation cohorts. The study gave a list of about 150 TCR beta chains associated with cytomegalovirus. Linkage disequilibrium might explain the correlated functional status among segregating V segments, but an unknown experimental factor could not be excluded. Across donors, most TCR sequences were observed very rarely, whereas some public TCRs were present in many individuals. According to a later analysis, parvovirus B19, influenza, CMV and Epstein-Barr virus appeared linked to several top co-occurrence clusters. A further reported finding was that TCR beta sequences accurately predicted the HLA-A and HLA-B alleles for most subjects in the first cohort. In a later genetic analysis, fewer N-insertions in productive TCRs were reported among donors in an Asian-associated ancestry cluster than the roughly 700-donor mean. The only immune exposure information available for the cohort was CMV serostatus. Roughly uniform sequencing depth across donors was assumed in presence/absence analyses, although this assumption may not hold. In a later analysis, most CMV-associated TCR beta chains were found to appear HLA-restricted, with HLA associations seemingly driven largely by CMV exposure. A few of the identified cytomegalovirus-associated TCR beta chains were confirmed in vitro to be specific for cytomegalovirus antigens. The earlier analysis of almost 600 of the donors excluded around 17 rarely observed V segments, including chromosome 9 orphons, because counts were too low. An earlier analysis of approximately 590 of the donors showed that most TCR beta V segments appeared in productive rearrangements either about 90% or about 30% of the time, which broadly matched IMGT annotations. The 87-base-pair reads could not distinguish some IMGT-functional V segments, including TRBV6-2 and TRBV6-3, so those segments were excluded. In this cohort, only TCR beta chains were sequenced, and detectable features were limited by the absence of alpha or paired-chain data. Compared with equally common non-associated chains, HLA-associated TCR beta chains in a later analysis were more clonally expanded and had lower generation probabilities. In a later analysis, TCR association rates were found to vary across HLA loci, with the most associated TCRs seen for DRB1 alleles and the fewest for HLA-C alleles. The authors suggested that the approach could potentially be extended to other disease states and immunological phenotypes. When HLA alleles, especially DR and DQ, strongly co-occurred, attributing TCR associations to individual alleles was difficult. A cluster of highly shared sequence variants was judged likely to be a technical artifact of the sequencing pipeline. A later analysis associated roughly 17,000 TCR beta sequences with specific HLA alleles at a false discovery rate of 0.05. In a later genetic analysis, a missense DCLRE1C variant was associated with V-gene and J-gene trimming of TCR beta chains, and the association was replicated in an independent cohort.

Library preparation employed the immunoSEQ multiplex PCR assay. The multiplex PCR relied on a mix of 60 forward primers for TCR Vbeta segments and 13 reverse primers for TCR Jbeta segments. The CDR3 region of rearranged TCR beta genes was amplified from genomic DNA with a multiplex PCR assay. The Illumina HiSeq System was used to sequence the amplified TCR beta libraries as 87-base-pair reads. The authors' pipeline ran thus. In a later analysis, tens of millions of unique TCR beta chains were counted across the 690 or so repertoires, and roughly 11 million of these chains were shared by at least two donors. To remove PCR and sequencing errors, raw reads were error-corrected and collapsed into unique sequences using a nearest-neighbor algorithm that merged closely related sequences. Alignment of CDR3 sequences to IMGT reference sequences was used to assign V, D and J gene segments. For a sequence to be retained, a match of at least six nucleotides to both a V gene segment and a J gene segment was required. Rearrangements were called productive when the CDR3 lacked stop codons and stayed in frame with V and J; all others were non-productive. CDR3 was defined by IMGT convention, running from the second conserved V-encoded cysteine to the conserved J-encoded phenylalanine. Sequences without an unambiguous match to a single V gene segment were excluded from the earlier analysis of 500 to 700 of the donors. In an earlier analysis of some 590 of the donors, a V segment was called functional when productive rearrangements were above 56.7%, and segregating when the standard deviation between donors exceeded 5%. A statistical classification framework was built for diagnosing cytomegalovirus status from the catalog of TCR beta chain sequences. V and J gene assignment, in a later analysis, came from comparing TCR nucleotide sequences with IMGT/GENE-DB human TR gene sequences. Using the TCRdist pipeline, a later analysis assigned CDR3 sequences along with most-parsimonious VDJ recombination scenarios. In a later analysis, each TCR beta chain was defined by its CDR3 amino acid sequence together with its V-gene family, and reads without a unique V-gene family were excluded. A later analysis removed roughly 590 highly shared, low-generation-probability nucleotide sequences to deal with suspected cross-contamination and a sequencing artifact. A later analysis calculated a clonal expansion index for each public chain from normalized within-repertoire ranks of inferred template counts. In a later analysis, generation probabilities were computed using a VDJ recombination model fitted to out-of-frame rearrangements, and the results were checked against IGoR. In a later analysis, TCR-TCR, TCR-HLA and TCR-CMV co-occurrence was scored with hypergeometric tests, and a repertoire-size bias correction was applied to TCR pairs. A later analysis estimated false discovery rates by permuting HLA or CMV assignments 20 times. A later analysis grouped co-occurring TCRs with DBSCAN, adding TCRdist sequence similarity when clustering within HLA-allele-positive subsets. Repertoires with fewer than 30,000 or more than 120,000 public chains, plus five repertoires with anomalous nucleotide sharing, were excluded from co-occurrence clustering. Sourced from immuneACCESS, this table was stored by TCRdb with only in-frame sequences that have V and J called. A share of the clones is absent; for the studies checked, an unresolved V gene accounts for under half, and the remainder has no known explanation. The DNA gave D and trimming, while V, J and clone size come from that table. In all, the sample holds roughly 120,000 clones, and less than 85% of those were seen once. Of the sample, roughly 2.1% falls within the top ten clones.

The CDR3 contains 15 residues, cysteine and phenylalanine counted. The only DNA kept is the CDR3, 45 bases in frame from the first base. V is cut by 1 base and J by 5 bases, and the space between the germline ends is 9 bases. The germline V gene yields KGHSH for CDR1 and LQKENI for CDR2. In the case of this clone: The antigen this receptor binds is unknown. Base qualities were left out, and no much larger clone turns up one base away.

The cohort consisted of 600 to 750 healthy bone marrow donors. At the time of sampling, all cohort members were nominally healthy, though unrecorded immune exposures were likely present. The donor was CMV seropositive and was included in the group of 250 to 300 seropositive cohort members. Every donor gave a peripheral blood sample, and the peripheral blood mononuclear cells from that sample were used for TCR beta sequencing. The Qiagen DNeasy Blood Extraction Kit was used to extract genomic DNA from the blood cell samples. What was sequenced was PBMCs. The chain is encoded by TRBV18 joined to TRBJ1-6; the D gene is perhaps TRBD1, on 6 matching bases. The source of this sequence is a woman in her forties in good health and CMV-seropositive. The DNA sequence is as follows: TGTGCCAGCTCACCACGACAGGACGATAATTCACCCCTCCACTTT. Its coded protein is CASSPRQDDNSPLHF.